This record concerns one T cell receptor (beta chain) sequence. The source of the sample is a study of blood T cells in healthy people across ages. The germline gives CDR1 MNHEY, CDR2 SVGAGI. CDR3 size: 21 residues. The V segment lost 0 bases and the J segment 1 base; nucleotides outside the gene matches: 15. Then a second PCR, running about 6 to 12 cycles, was carried out with a sample-barcoded 5' primer and a J-beta primer mix. Each CDR3 protein gets one entry after TCRdb re-called the 5' RACE reads with MiXCR. The table has hundreds of thousands of distinct CDR3 sequences, around two fifths seen once.

This clonotype originated in a man aged 60-69 years in good health. The V gene is TRBV6-5, the J gene TRBJ2-4; 10 nucleotides align to TRBD1. Specimen: blood. The CDR3 region is CASSYSNPGQGRGSAKNIQYF. CDR3 coding DNA: TGTGCCAGCAGTTACTCGAATCCGGGACAGGGGCGCGGTTCGGCCAAAAACATTCAGTACTTC.